The 31 T cell receptor beta chains listed next were all sequenced from one sample in a study of blood T cells in healthy people across ages. Together with a sample-barcoded 5' primer, a J-beta primer mix was included in a second PCR lasting roughly 7 to 11 cycles. Each CDR3 protein gets one entry after TCRdb re-called the 5' RACE reads with MiXCR. The table shows about 620,000 distinct CDR3 sequences, with approximately 52% occurring only once. What was sequenced was blood. The receptors shown here come from a woman at least 80 years old in good health.

This clonotype was seen a few times. This chain connects TRBV7-3 to TRBJ2-7; D call uncertain. The V gene lost 1 base and the J gene lost 0 bases, with 13 bases spanning the gap. The CDR3 loop spans 16 amino acids. Germline V gene sequence: CDR1 SGHTA, CDR2 FQGTGA. The CDR3 is CASSLKPNSGSYEQYF. The DNA for the CDR3 is TGTGCCAGCAGCTTAAAGCCCAACTCGGGCTCCTACGAGCAGTACTTC.

The V call is TRBV7-2, the J call TRBJ2-5; TRBD2 agrees at 9 bases. CDR3 length: 17 residues. The ends lost 5 bases at V and 5 bases at J; junction bases unmatched: 15. The V gene's germline CDR1 is SGHTA and CDR2 FQGNSA. The CDR3 here is CASSPRVVAGVGETQYF. DNA of the CDR3: TGTGCCAGCAGCCCGAGAGTAGTAGCGGGAGTGGGGGAGACCCAGTACTTC.

The chain joins TRBV29-1 to TRBJ2-7; 7 nucleotides match TRBD2. V shed 4 bases and J 1 base; nucleotides not matched to a gene: 7. CDR1 and CDR2 from the germline V gene are SQVTM and ANQGSEA. CDR3 size: 14 residues. The CDR3 loop is CSVVPWRGSYEQYF. The DNA of the CDR3 is TGCAGCGTTGTCCCTTGGCGGGGGTCCTACGAGCAGTACTTC.

The rearrangement joins TRBV10-3 to TRBJ2-2; 7 nucleotides align to TRBD1. Germline assignment: CDR1 ENHRY and CDR2 SYGVKD. The CDR3 sequence is 15 residues long. V was clipped by 4 bases and J by 1 base; unmatched bases: 3. CDR3 region: CAISGTGENTGELFF. CDR3 coding DNA: TGTGCCATCAGTGGAACAGGGGAGAACACCGGGGAGCTGTTTTTT.

The V and J genes are TRBV5-1 and TRBJ1-2; TRBD1 might be the D (5 bases). Germline V gene data show CDR1 as SGHRS and CDR2 as YFSETQ. Trimming took 7 bases from V and 2 from J, leaving 15 bases between them. The CDR3 totals 14 residues. For the CDR3, the DNA is TGCGCCAGCGGCCCAGGGACCGCAAACTATGGCTACACCTTC. Residues: CASGPGTANYGYTF.

This clonotype came up once. A read error may be the cause here, since a much bigger clone is one base away. J is TRBJ2-5 and V is TRBV25-1; D remains ambiguous. The CDR3 is 15 residues long. CDR1 is MGHDK, CDR2 SYGVNS, per germline. Trimming stripped 3 bases from V and 5 bases from J, with 16 bases between. This CDR3 reads CASSESTGVSETQYF. In nucleotides, the CDR3 is TGTGCCAGCAGTGAGTCGACTGGCGTCAGTGAGACCCAGTACTTC.

This clonotype was seen many times. The chain links TRBV20-1 to TRBJ2-3; 10 nucleotides align to TRBD2. After removal of 5 bases from V and 6 bases from J, the junction contained 5 bases not matched to a gene. CDR3 length: 13 amino acids. The germline CDR1 and CDR2 sequences are DFQATT and SNEGSKA (reference sequence). CDR3 residues: CSAGSGGMDTQYF. CDR3 nucleotides: TGCAGTGCTGGTAGCGGGGGGATGGATACGCAGTATTTT.

The chain is built from TRBV6-5 and TRBJ1-2; 9 bases map to TRBD1. V lost 5 bases to trimming and J lost 4 bases; unmatched junction nucleotides: 8. CDR1 is MNHEY, CDR2 SVGAGI, per germline. CDR3 length equals 15 residues. CDR3 DNA: TGTGCCAGCAGTCCGTACAGGGGGCAGGTCTATGGCTACACCTTC. Protein product: CASSPYRGQVYGYTF.

Remarks on this clonotype: A read error may be the cause here, since a much bigger clone is one base away. The rearrangement links TRBV29-1 to TRBJ2-7, with D perhaps TRBD1 or TRBD2 (5 bases each). The germline gives CDR1 SQVTM, CDR2 ANQGSEA. Deletions cut 4 bases from V and 7 bases from J, with 11 bases between. CDR3 length: 11 amino acids. The CDR3: CSVGGYNEQYF. CDR3 in DNA: TGCAGCGTTGGGGGGTACAATGAGCAGTACTTC.

On this clonotype itself: This may come from a read error, since a much larger clone is one base off. The CDR3 region is CATSGGTYEQFF. The DNA of the CDR3 is TGTGCCACGAGCGGGGGAACCTACGAGCAGTTCTTC. The V gene is TRBV15, the J gene TRBJ2-1; 8 bases are shared with TRBD2. Trimming cost V 9 bases and J 10 bases; bases outside gene matches: 8. Per the germline V gene, CDR1 is LNHNV and CDR2 is YYDKDF (reference sequence). The CDR3 loop spans 12 amino acids.

Turning to this clonotype: This may stem from a read error, because a much larger clone lies one nucleotide away. The V and J genes are TRBV7-9 and TRBJ1-2; D gene ambiguous. The CDR3 runs 12 residues. Trimming left V 7 bases short and J 8 bases short, with 14 bases between. From germline, CDR1 is SEHNR and CDR2 FQNEAQ (reference sequence). CDR3 bases: TGTGCCAGCACCCCAAGCGCCGGGGGCTACACCTTC. This codes for CASTPSAGGYTF.

The chain couples TRBV7-8 to TRBJ2-1; possible D gene TRBD2, 5 bases. Germline V gene sequence: CDR1 SGHVS, CDR2 FQNEAQ. There are 15 residues in the CDR3. Trimming took 3 bases from V and 8 from J, leaving 17 bases between them. Written as DNA, the CDR3 is TGTGCCAGCAGCTTTTTCAGGCGAGGGATCGATGAGCAGTTCTTC. This gives the protein CASSFFRRGIDEQFF.

The rearrangement links TRBV5-6 to TRBJ2-1, with 11 bases matching TRBD2. Germline CDR1 SGHDT, CDR2 YYEEEE. The CDR3 totals 16 residues. Trimming took 4 bases from V and 6 from J; bases not matched to a gene: 9. In nucleotides, the CDR3 is TGTGCCAGCAGCCCCTTCTTTAGCGGGGGGGCCAATGAGCAGTTCTTC. This encodes CASSPFFSGGANEQFF.

This clonotype was seen only a few times. The rearrangement joins TRBV6-2 or TRBV6-3 to TRBJ2-2, with D hard to call. Germline V gene sequence: CDR1 MNHEY, CDR2 SVGEGT. CDR3 length: 15 residues. V gave up 2 bases and J gave up 5 bases, with 12 bases separating them. The CDR3 nucleotides are TGTGCCAGCAGTTACGCACGATACTCGACCGGGGAGCTGTTTTTT. Amino acids: CASSYARYSTGELFF.

In its sample, this clonotype was seen a few times. The chain combines TRBV5-1 with TRBJ2-3, with no clear D. V was shortened by 0 bases and J by 4 bases, with 12 bases between the two germline ends. The length of the CDR3 is 15 residues. Looked up from germline, CDR1 is SGHRS and CDR2 is YFSETQ. CDR3 region: CASSLDPSSPDTQYF. DNA for the CDR3: TGCGCCAGCAGCTTGGATCCTAGTTCCCCAGATACGCAGTATTTT. Complete variable domain (other parts from reference TRBV5-1 and TRBJ2-3): KAGVTQTPRYLIKTRGQQVTLSCSPISGHRSVSWYQQTPGQGLQFLFEYFSETQRNKGNFPGRFSGRQFSNSRSEMNVSTLELGDSALYLCASSLDPSSPDTQYFGPGTRLTVL.

As to this clonotype: The junction departs from the called germline gene at one end, perhaps through a read error. This chain uses TRBV28 with TRBJ2-7, with a tentative D call TRBD1 (5 bases). Per the germline V gene, CDR1 is MDHEN and CDR2 is SYDVKM. The CDR3 is 15 amino acids. The CDR3: CASSPKVWGPYAQYF. The CDR3 bases are TGTGCCAGCAGCCCAAAAGTGTGGGGCCCTTACGCGCAGTACTTC.

This clonotype was counted ten times or more. CDR3 protein: CASSLSVSSGANVLTF. As DNA, the CDR3 is TGTGCCAGCAGTTTGAGTGTTTCCTCTGGGGCCAACGTCCTGACTTTC. The chain has TRBV7-3 and TRBJ2-6; D is undetermined. The CDR3 totals 16 residues. Trimming stripped 6 bases from V and 0 bases from J, with 12 bases between. Germline CDR1 and CDR2: SGHTA and FQGTGA.

J is TRBJ2-5 and V is TRBV4-3; possible D gene TRBD1, 5 bases. Trimming took off 0 bases at V and 1 base at J, with 9 bases between the two ends. The CDR3 sequence is 15 residues long. Germline lookup yields CDR1 LGHNA and CDR2 YSLEER. CDR3 nucleotides: TGCGCCAGCAGCCAAGATCAGGGTAGCCAAGAGACCCAGTACTTC. As protein: CASSQDQGSQETQYF.

This clonotype was picked up many times. The J gene is TRBJ2-5, the V gene TRBV9; TRBD2 matches 7 bases. The V gene's germline CDR1 is SGDLS and CDR2 YYNGEE. The CDR3 consists of 14 residues. Trimming took 3 bases from V and 4 from J; bases not matched to a gene: 6. CDR3 region: CASSASWEGETQYF. CDR3 coding DNA: TGTGCCAGCAGCGCTAGTTGGGAGGGAGAGACCCAGTACTTC.

To note about this clonotype: This may be a read error, as it is one base from a much larger clone. The V gene is TRBV9, the J gene TRBJ2-1; D gene ambiguous. The CDR3 contains 14 residues. Germline CDR1 SGDLS, CDR2 YYNGEE. V lost 1 base and J 7 bases, leaving 12 bases between the germline ends. The CDR3 DNA follows: TGTGCCAGCAGCGTACGAGCGCTTGATAATGAGCAGTTCTTC. Translated, it gives CASSVRALDNEQFF.

As for this clonotype: Being one base from a much bigger clone, this may be a read error. The rearrangement joins TRBV3-1 to TRBJ2-3, with D unresolved. Per germline, CDR1 LGHDT and CDR2 YNNKEL (reference sequence). V lost 0 bases, J lost 7 bases, and 8 bases lay in between. The CDR3 spans 13 residues. The CDR3 DNA is TGTGCCAGCAGCCAAGACACTGTAAATACGCAGTATTTT. Amino acid sequence: CASSQDTVNTQYF.

This clonotype was detected many times. The CDR3 region has the DNA TGTGCCAGCAGCTTACCTGCGGGGGTTTCGGGCACAGATACGCAGTATTTT. Amino acid sequence: CASSLPAGVSGTDTQYF. The chain recombines TRBV7-9 with TRBJ2-3; 7 positions match TRBD2. V shed 2 bases and J 1 base; nucleotides not matched to a gene: 9. Germline V gene data show CDR1 as SEHNR and CDR2 as FQNEAQ (reference sequence). This CDR3 has 17 residues.

This clonotype was counted ten times or more. The genes are TRBV4-1 and TRBJ1-4; 7 nucleotides agree with TRBD1. V lost 6 bases, J lost 6 bases, and 4 bases stayed unmatched. The CDR3 consists of 13 residues. CDR1 and CDR2 (germline): MGHRA, YSYEKL. CDR3 DNA sequence: TGCGCCAGCAGGGGACAGCTTTATGAAAAACTGTTTTTT. This encodes CASRGQLYEKLFF.

The V and J genes are TRBV28 and TRBJ2-7, with D maybe TRBD1 (5 bases). The CDR3 has 16 residues. With 2 bases removed from V and 1 base from J, the gap between germline ends came to 15 bases. Germline CDR1 MDHEN, CDR2 SYDVKM. CDR3 residues: CASSLHGAGISYEQYF. DNA of the CDR3: TGTGCCAGCAGTTTACATGGGGCAGGGATTTCCTACGAGCAGTACTTC.

This clonotype turned up a few times. The CDR3 coding sequence is TGCGCCAGCAGGATGTTAGCGGGTTCGAACACCGGGGAGCTGTTTTTT. It translates to CASRMLAGSNTGELFF. This rearrangement joins TRBV5-1 to TRBJ2-2; 7 bases are a match to TRBD2. CDR3 length equals 16 residues. The ends lost 5 bases at V and 0 bases at J; junction bases unmatched: 7. Germline assignment: CDR1 SGHRS and CDR2 YFSETQ.

The sample holds one count of this clonotype. A much larger clone is a single base away; this may be a read error. This chain links TRBV2 with TRBJ2-1, with D perhaps matching TRBD2 (5 bases). The CDR3 contains 14 residues. V lost 7 bases and J 6 bases, leaving 16 bases between the germline ends. CDR1 is SNHLY, CDR2 FYNNEI, per germline. CDR3 in amino acids: CASTIWLASNEQFF. CDR3 coding DNA: TGTGCCAGCACCATTTGGCTAGCAAGCAATGAGCAGTTCTTC.

This clonotype was seen only a few times. The chain links TRBV20-1 to TRBJ1-6, with 7 bases matching TRBD1. Germline V gene sequence: CDR1 DFQATT, CDR2 SNEGSKA (reference sequence). The J segment lost 5 bases and the V segment lost 0 bases, leaving 10 bases of the junction unmatched. The CDR3 has 17 residues. The CDR3 loop reads CSARDGQARSDNSPLHF. The CDR3 nucleotides read TGCAGTGCTAGAGACGGACAGGCCCGGTCGGATAATTCACCCCTCCACTTT.

This clonotype was observed many times. The chain uses TRBV29-1 and TRBJ2-2; D possibly uses TRBD1 or TRBD2 (6 bases each). With 3 bases removed from V and 4 bases from J, the gap between germline ends came to 15 bases. Germline lookup yields CDR1 SQVTM and CDR2 ANQGSEA. The CDR3 totals 15 residues. The CDR3 nucleotides read TGCAGCGTTGATCGGGGCAGGGGAGGCACCGGGGAGCTGTTTTTT. This codes for CSVDRGRGGTGELFF.

Remarks on this clonotype: Its ends do not fully match the called genes, so a read error is possible. The rearrangement uses TRBV12-3 or TRBV12-4 and TRBJ1-2; 7 bases are shared with TRBD1. The CDR3 covers 16 residues. The CDR3 loop reads CASSLSGGLENYGYAF. The CDR3 nucleotides are TGTGCCAGCAGTTTGTCAGGGGGGCTGGAAAACTATGGCTACGCCTTC.

The genes are TRBV28 and TRBJ2-3, with TRBD2 matching 9 bases. V gave up 3 bases and J gave up 6 bases; unmatched junction bases: 7. This CDR3 has 15 residues. In germline, CDR1 is MDHEN, CDR2 SYDVKM. The CDR3 region is CASSLYPSGDDTQYF. The CDR3 DNA reads TGTGCCAGCAGTTTGTATCCTAGCGGGGATGATACGCAGTATTTT.

The V gene is TRBV7-6, the J gene TRBJ1-2, with D unresolved. V lost 5 bases, J lost 6 bases, and 13 bases lay in between. The CDR3 is 13 residues long. Germline assignment: CDR1 SGHVS and CDR2 FNYEAQ. The CDR3 DNA follows: TGTGCCAGCAGCCCCACCGAGACCCATGGCTACACCTTC. This codes for CASSPTETHGYTF.